Each of the 27 T cell receptor beta chains below was sequenced from the same sample in a study of T cells in Graves' hyperthyroidism and ophthalmopathy (dated by TCRdb to between 2018 and 2020). The library was obtained by multiplex PCR. Sequenced on an Illumina HiSeq 2000. The TCR beta CDR3 regions were amplified from the RNA transcripts. The first round of RT-PCR for the TCR CDR3 was performed with the HTBI primer set and the Qiagen OneStep RT-PCR kit. TCRdb redid the processing of the public reads, applying fastp at Q25 and MiXCR, and retained in-frame beta chains. Rows with one shared CDR3 protein collapse into an entry with the most common genes and DNA. The table for this sample lists roughly 560,000 distinct CDR3 sequences; roughly 15% of them were counted only once. Jointly, the top ten make up over 3.5% of the sample. Sequenced: blood. The receptors originated from a woman aged 35 to 49 with Graves' ophthalmopathy.

The sample holds many counts of this clonotype. The chain recombines TRBV9 with TRBJ1-2, with D possibly TRBD1 on 5 matching bases. This CDR3 comprises 13 residues. V dropped 2 bases and J dropped 6 bases, with 11 bases sitting between them. CDR1 and CDR2 from the germline V gene are SGDLS and YYNGEE. This CDR3 reads CASSVASGDGYTF. CDR3 DNA: TGTGCCAGCAGCGTTGCGTCGGGGGATGGCTACACCTTC.

The chain links TRBV18 to TRBJ2-7; TRBD2 matches at 12 bases. Per the germline V gene, CDR1 is KGHSH and CDR2 is LQKENI. The CDR3 length is 14 residues. The V and J ends lost 6 bases and 5 bases, in that order; junction bases with no gene match: 5. The CDR3 bases are TGTGCCAGCTCCACGACTAGCGGGAGCCACGAGCAGTACTTC. Translating gives CASSTTSGSHEQYF. Drawing the rest from reference TRBV18 and TRBJ2-7, the complete variable domain is NAGVMQNPRHLVRRRGQEARLRCSPMKGHSHVYWYRQLPEEGLKFMVYLQKENIIDESGMPKERFSAEFPKEGPSILRIQQVVRGDSAAYFCASSTTSGSHEQYFGPGTRLTVT.

This clonotype was detected only a few times. This chain joins TRBV9 and TRBJ2-7; 9 nucleotides agree with TRBD2. The CDR3 contains 17 residues. V lost 0 bases, J lost 4 bases, and 11 bases stayed unmatched. Germline loops: CDR1 SGDLS, CDR2 YYNGEE. The CDR3 sequence is CASSVAPGTSPIYEQYF. CDR3 DNA sequence: TGTGCCAGCAGCGTAGCCCCCGGGACTAGCCCCATATACGAGCAGTACTTC.

Comment on this clonotype: A junction boundary mismatches the germline segment, possibly from a read error. The rearrangement links TRBV27 to TRBJ2-7; TRBD2 matches 7 bases. This CDR3 contains 13 residues. CDR1 MNHEY and CDR2 SMNVEV come from the germline V gene (reference sequence). CDR3 protein: CAISLGEGYEQYF. For the CDR3, the DNA is TGTGCCATCAGTTTAGGGGAGGGCTACGAGCAGTACTTC.

This clonotype showed up many times. V is TRBV20-1 and J is TRBJ2-3, with D perhaps given as TRBD1 or TRBD2 (6 bases each). CDR3 length: 12 residues. Germline CDR1 is DFQATT and CDR2 is SNEGSKA (reference sequence). V was clipped by 5 bases and J by 1 base, with 7 bases between them. The CDR3 DNA sequence: TGCAGTGCTGGGGGGCGCACAGATACGCAGTATTTT. Its translation: CSAGGRTDTQYF.

There are many counts of this clonotype. The rearrangement joins TRBV20-1 to TRBJ1-5; D may be TRBD1 (5 bases). The CDR3 extends over 14 amino acids. V gave up 5 bases and J gave up 2 bases, with 13 bases separating them. Germline values: CDR1 DFQATT, CDR2 SNEGSKA (reference sequence). The CDR3 is CSAVGQGRNQPQHF. The DNA of the CDR3 is TGCAGTGCTGTTGGGCAGGGTCGCAATCAGCCCCAGCATTTT.

The chain uses TRBV12-3 or TRBV12-4 and TRBJ2-2; 13 nucleotides align to TRBD2. The CDR3 has 19 amino acids. The V segment lost 4 bases and the J segment 2 bases; nucleotides outside the gene matches: 10. CDR3 in amino acids: CASSWLTSGRLQNTGELFF. For the CDR3, the DNA is TGTGCCAGCAGTTGGCTGACTAGCGGGAGGCTACAAAACACCGGGGAGCTGTTTTTT.

This clonotype was recorded at least ten times. The chain uses TRBV7-9 and TRBJ2-5, with unresolved D. The V gene lost 10 bases and the J gene lost 2 bases, with 11 bases spanning the gap. The CDR3 sequence is 12 residues long. Per germline, CDR1 SEHNR and CDR2 FQNEAQ (reference sequence). CDR3 bases: TGTGCCACCTCCCCCCGGCAAGAGACCCAGTACTTC. Protein sequence: CATSPRQETQYF.

This clonotype was seen many times. The chain links TRBV28 to TRBJ1-1; no reliable D call. The V gene's germline CDR1 is MDHEN and CDR2 SYDVKM. This CDR3 has 15 residues. The germline V and J ends were trimmed by 2 bases and 0 bases, with 10 bases remaining between them. The CDR3 is CASSLPDRMNTEAFF. CDR3 coding DNA: TGTGCCAGCAGTTTACCGGACCGGATGAACACTGAAGCTTTCTTT.

This clonotype showed up many times. V usage is TRBV29-1 and J usage is TRBJ1-1, with D unclear. Germline CDR1 is SQVTM and CDR2 is ANQGSEA. V lost 8 bases to trimming and J lost 2 bases, with 9 bases between them. The CDR3 has 11 residues. CDR3 coding DNA: TGCAGCTGGAGGGCTAACACTGAAGCTTTCTTT. Translated, it gives CSWRANTEAFF.

The table lists this clonotype with many counts. The chain has TRBV6-2 or TRBV6-3 and TRBJ2-5; 9 positions match TRBD2. The junction had 10 bases not matched to a gene; V was cut back by 7 bases and J by 4 bases. The CDR3 is 15 amino acids. Per the germline V gene, CDR1 is MNHEY and CDR2 is SVGEGT. CDR3 protein: CASTHPAGGVETQYF. The CDR3 nucleotides read TGTGCCAGCACCCACCCTGCGGGAGGGGTAGAGACCCAGTACTTC.

This clonotype has ten or more counts. The chain employs TRBV12-3 or TRBV12-4 and TRBJ2-2, with a weak D call TRBD2 (6 bases). The CDR3 totals 14 residues. With 7 bases removed from V and 2 bases from J, the gap between germline ends came to 11 bases. The CDR3 coding sequence is TGTGCCAGCATCGGAGGGGTAAACACCGGGGAGCTGTTTTTT. Protein: CASIGGVNTGELFF.

The chain employs TRBV5-1 and TRBJ1-5, with D uncertain. V gave up 4 bases and J gave up 9 bases, with 14 bases separating them. The CDR3 extends over 13 amino acids. Germline CDR1 and CDR2: SGHRS and YFSETQ. The CDR3 nucleotides read TGCGCCAGCAGCGTGGACGGACTAGGGCCCCAGCATTTT. Protein product: CASSVDGLGPQHF.

This clonotype was counted at least ten times. The V call is TRBV19, the J call TRBJ1-1; D uncertain. This CDR3 has 14 amino acids. Trimming stripped 1 base from V and 4 bases from J, with 10 bases between. Germline V gives CDR1 LNHDA, CDR2 SQIVND (reference sequence). The CDR3 DNA reads TGTGCCAGTAGTATAGCAGAGGTTGGCACTGAAGCTTTCTTT. Amino acid sequence: CASSIAEVGTEAFF.

Ten or more counts support this clonotype. The rearrangement uses TRBV7-2 and TRBJ2-7; 7 bases align to TRBD2. The CDR3 covers 15 residues. Per the germline V gene, CDR1 is SGHTA and CDR2 is FQGNSA. Trimming removed 5 bases from V and 0 bases from J; junction bases left unmatched: 7. For the CDR3, the DNA is TGTGCCAGCAGCCGTACGAGCGGGACCTCCTACGAGCAGTACTTC. Protein: CASSRTSGTSYEQYF.

In its sample, this clonotype was seen many times. The rearrangement links TRBV2 to TRBJ1-1; 7 bases line up with TRBD1. Germline V gives CDR1 SNHLY, CDR2 FYNNEI. Losses at the gene ends were 3 bases for V and 0 bases for J; bases not matched to a gene: 7. The CDR3 contains 16 residues. The CDR3 bases are TGTGCCAGCAGTGATGTCGAGGGGGCGGTGAACACTGAAGCTTTCTTT. Protein: CASSDVEGAVNTEAFF.

The CDR3 loop is CASSPLGGLYGMNTEAFF. DNA for the CDR3: TGTGCCAGCAGCCCCCTGGGGGGGCTGTACGGAATGAACACTGAAGCTTTCTTT. The rearrangement links TRBV13 to TRBJ1-1; a possible D gene is TRBD1 (6 bases). V was clipped by 5 bases and J by 0 bases, with 22 bases between them. The CDR3 extends over 18 amino acids. The germline V gene has CDR1 PRHDT and CDR2 FYEKMQ (reference sequence).

This clonotype was counted ten times or more. The chain carries TRBV2 and TRBJ2-2; D not certain. Germline CDR1 reads SNHLY; CDR2 reads FYNNEI. The CDR3 covers 16 residues. V was trimmed by 6 bases and J by 1 base, leaving 15 bases between them. CDR3: CASSLNSGLNTGELFF. The DNA for the CDR3 is TGTGCCAGCAGCCTTAACAGTGGGCTGAACACCGGGGAGCTGTTTTTT.

Only a few counts were recorded for this clonotype. This chain links TRBV7-9 with TRBJ2-2, with 9 bases matching TRBD1. The CDR3 runs 14 residues. CDR1 is SEHNR, CDR2 FQNEAQ, per germline (reference sequence). J gave up 3 bases and V 11 bases, and 7 bases lay outside the gene matches. CDR3 in amino acids: CAGRRTGDTGELFF. The DNA of the CDR3 is TGTGCCGGCCGCCGGACAGGGGACACCGGGGAGCTGTTTTTT.

V gene TRBV5-1 combines with J gene TRBJ2-4; D is possibly TRBD2 (6 bases). The CDR3 loop spans 13 amino acids. V shed 6 bases and J shed 8 bases, with 15 bases lying between them. Germline lookup yields CDR1 SGHRS and CDR2 YFSETQ. CDR3 in amino acids: CASKTTGVDIQYF. As DNA, the CDR3 is TGCGCCAGCAAGACAACGGGAGTAGACATTCAGTACTTC. The variable domain in full, completed from reference TRBV5-1 and TRBJ2-4, reads KAGVTQTPRYLIKTRGQQVTLSCSPISGHRSVSWYQQTPGQGLQFLFEYFSETQRNKGNFPGRFSGRQFSNSRSEMNVSTLELGDSALYLCASKTTGVDIQYFGAGTRLSVL.

In its sample, this clonotype was seen many times. The chain joins TRBV6-1 to TRBJ2-4, with D possibly TRBD1 on 6 matching bases. V was trimmed by 3 bases and J by 1 base, leaving 10 bases between them. Germline lookup yields CDR1 MNHNS and CDR2 SASEGT. This CDR3 spans 15 amino acids. CDR3 DNA sequence: TGTGCCAGCAGTGACTTTCAGGGGGCCAAAAACATTCAGTACTTC. Protein: CASSDFQGAKNIQYF.

This clonotype was observed at least ten times. V is TRBV27 and J is TRBJ2-7; 10 bases fit TRBD1. V gave up 6 bases and J gave up 7 bases; unmatched junction bases: 15. In germline, CDR1 is MNHEY, CDR2 SMNVEV (reference sequence). This CDR3 contains 16 residues. In DNA form, the CDR3 reads TGTGCCAGCAGCAGACGATCCGGGACAGGGGCTCGGGAGCAGTACTTC. This sequence encodes CASSRRSGTGAREQYF.

This chain links TRBV12-3 or TRBV12-4 with TRBJ1-1; no clear D gene. This CDR3 has 13 residues. V lost 1 base and J 4 bases, leaving 7 bases between the germline ends. Here the CDR3 reads CASSLVGFTEAFF. Here the CDR3 DNA reads TGTGCCAGCAGTTTAGTGGGTTTCACTGAAGCTTTCTTT.

This clonotype came up a few times. J is TRBJ2-7 and V is TRBV5-1; D possibly corresponds to TRBD1 (6 bases). With 1 base removed from V and 0 bases from J, the gap between germline ends came to 11 bases. Germline V gene data show CDR1 as SGHRS and CDR2 as YFSETQ. This CDR3 comprises 15 residues. The CDR3 loop is CASSLLGAYSYEQYF. In DNA, the CDR3 is TGCGCCAGCAGCTTGCTGGGGGCTTACTCCTACGAGCAGTACTTC. Drawing the rest from reference TRBV5-1 and TRBJ2-7, the complete variable domain is KAGVTQTPRYLIKTRGQQVTLSCSPISGHRSVSWYQQTPGQGLQFLFEYFSETQRNKGNFPGRFSGRQFSNSRSEMNVSTLELGDSALYLCASSLLGAYSYEQYFGPGTRLTVT.

This clonotype was found many times. The CDR3 protein is CAWSSTRNQPQHF. CDR3 bases: TGTGCCTGGAGTAGTACTCGCAATCAGCCCCAGCATTTT. The rearrangement links TRBV30 to TRBJ1-5; D is uncertain. V was shortened by 2 bases and J by 2 bases, with 7 bases between the two germline ends. Germline CDR1 and CDR2: GTSNPN and SVGIG (reference sequence). The CDR3 loop spans 13 amino acids.

Ten or more counts support this clonotype. This chain connects TRBV6-2 or TRBV6-3 to TRBJ1-1; 7 bases fit TRBD1. Germline V gene data show CDR1 as MNHEY and CDR2 as SVGEGT. The CDR3 extends over 15 amino acids. The ends lost 6 bases at V and 4 bases at J; junction bases unmatched: 11. The CDR3 is CASRLAGTARTEAFF. CDR3 DNA: TGTGCCAGCAGGCTAGCCGGGACAGCGCGCACTGAAGCTTTCTTT.

The chain is built from TRBV6-1 and TRBJ2-7; 10 bases map to TRBD1. V gave up 6 bases and J gave up 2 bases; unmatched junction bases: 10. Germline V CDR1 and CDR2: MNHNS, SASEGT. The CDR3 has 16 amino acids. This chain's CDR3 is CASRLLGQGIPYEQYF. The CDR3 DNA sequence: TGTGCCAGCAGACTTCTGGGACAGGGGATCCCCTACGAGCAGTACTTC.